This passage covers 10 T cell receptor beta chains from one sample sequenced in a study of regulatory T cells in long-lasting Graves disease. Regarding time point: newly diagnosed GD, antithyroid drugs for less than 3 months. RNA from PBMCs was the source of the TCR library. TCR beta libraries were built with iRepertoire HTBI primers and Arm-PCR of CDR3 regions. TCRdb fed the multiplex PCR reads into MiXCR, producing one record per CDR3 protein. The sample holds under 450,000 distinct CDR3 sequences, 12% seen once. These data were also reused for a study on T cells in Graves' hyperthyroidism and ophthalmopathy.

This material consisted of peripheral blood mononuclear cells (PBMCs), taken at new diagnosis, from a patient treated with antithyroid drugs. These receptors originate from a young woman with Graves disease.

This clonotype was observed at least ten times. This chain links TRBV12-3 or TRBV12-4 with TRBJ2-3; 13 positions match TRBD2. CDR3 length: 21 amino acids. V trimming: 6 bases; J trimming: 4 bases; junction bases outside the gene matches: 22. The CDR3 reads CASSSSRTGRGLAGAADTQYF. The DNA of the CDR3 is TGTGCCAGCAGCTCTAGCCGGACAGGGAGAGGACTAGCGGGAGCTGCAGATACGCAGTATTTT.

This clonotype was counted ten times or more. The rearrangement joins TRBV5-1 to TRBJ1-2; the D gene is possibly TRBD1 (5 bases). Trimming stripped 6 bases from V and 8 bases from J, with 17 bases between. This CDR3 has 13 amino acids. Per the germline V gene, CDR1 is SGHRS and CDR2 is YFSETQ. The CDR3 DNA reads TGCGCCAGCACCCCGTCGGCAGGGCAAGGCTACACCTTC. The encoded protein is CASTPSAGQGYTF.

This clonotype was counted many times. The V and J genes are TRBV5-1 and TRBJ2-1, with 7 positions matching TRBD2. CDR1 and CDR2 from the germline V gene are SGHRS and YFSETQ. V lost 1 base, J lost 5 bases, and 3 bases stayed unmatched. CDR3 size: 14 residues. The DNA of the CDR3 is TGCGCCAGCAGCTTGACTAGCGCCAACAATGAGCAGTTCTTC. Amino acids: CASSLTSANNEQFF. The whole variable domain, filled in from reference TRBV5-1 and TRBJ2-1, reads KAGVTQTPRYLIKTRGQQVTLSCSPISGHRSVSWYQQTPGQGLQFLFEYFSETQRNKGNFPGRFSGRQFSNSRSEMNVSTLELGDSALYLCASSLTSANNEQFFGPGTRLTVL.

With regard to this clonotype: This may come from a read error, since a much larger clone is one base off. V usage is TRBV2 and J usage is TRBJ2-7, with D tentatively TRBD1 (5 bases). This CDR3 region has 17 residues. Between the trimmed V and J ends, which lost 2 bases and 2 bases, there was a span of 19 bases. Germline CDR1 and CDR2: SNHLY and FYNNEI. CDR3 coding DNA: TGTGCCAGCAGTGAAAGTGAAAAGACAGCGCTTACCTACGAGCAGTACTTC. This sequence encodes CASSESEKTALTYEQYF.

There are many counts of this clonotype. This chain links TRBV6-5 with TRBJ2-2, with 10 bases fitting TRBD2. V was clipped by 6 bases and J by 5 bases; unmatched bases: 15. The CDR3 totals 18 residues. CDR1 and CDR2 from the germline V gene are MNHEY and SVGAGI. The CDR3 sequence: CASSYTPKRGGGTGELFF. The CDR3 nucleotides are TGTGCCAGCAGCTACACCCCAAAGCGGGGGGGCGGAACCGGGGAGCTGTTTTTT.

The sample holds many counts of this clonotype. The rearrangement joins TRBV20-1 to TRBJ2-7; D is perhaps TRBD1 (6 bases). This CDR3 is built from 16 residues. The germline V gene encodes CDR1 DFQATT and CDR2 SNEGSKA (reference sequence). V was pared by 2 bases and J by 1 base, with 18 bases between. The CDR3 DNA reads TGCAGTGCTAGATTATACAGGGTAGGGAAGTCCTACGAGCAGTACTTC. Its protein is CSARLYRVGKSYEQYF.

This chain connects TRBV19 to TRBJ2-2; 9 nucleotides align to TRBD1. The CDR3 loop spans 15 amino acids. V dropped 6 bases and J dropped 4; count of bases not matched to a gene: 6. CDR1 and CDR2 from the germline V gene are LNHDA and SQIVND (reference sequence). The CDR3 is CASRTTGGVTGELFF. The CDR3 DNA is TGTGCCAGTAGGACAACAGGGGGCGTCACCGGGGAGCTGTTTTTT.

This clonotype has ten or more counts. The chain employs TRBV20-1 and TRBJ2-7; TRBD1 is a possible D gene (5 bases). Germline CDR1 DFQATT, CDR2 SNEGSKA (reference sequence). The CDR3 has 13 amino acids. V was clipped by 3 bases and J by 6 bases, with 15 bases between them. The CDR3 coding sequence is TGCAGTGCTAGGACAGAAACCTTCGCCGAGCAGTACTTC. This codes for CSARTETFAEQYF.

This clonotype came up a few times. The V call is TRBV20-1, the J call TRBJ2-2; a possible D gene is TRBD1 (6 bases). CDR3 size: 15 residues. V lost 4 bases and J lost 5, with 17 bases in between. CDR1 is DFQATT and CDR2 is SNEGSKA in the germline V gene (reference sequence). The CDR3 DNA reads TGCAGTGCTAACAGGGCGAACCCCGAGACCGGGGAGCTGTTTTTT. This translates into CSANRANPETGELFF.

On this clonotype: Just one base apart from a much larger clone, this may be a read error. This chain connects TRBV2 to TRBJ1-2; 8 nucleotides align to TRBD1. V was clipped by 7 bases and J by 8 bases; unmatched bases: 9. The CDR3 contains 13 residues. The germline CDR1 and CDR2 sequences are SNHLY and FYNNEI. The CDR3 spells CASTNQGAQGYTF. The CDR3 DNA reads as TGTGCCAGCACTAACCAGGGGGCGCAAGGCTACACCTTC.